This entry lists 27 T cell receptor beta chains sequenced from one sample in a study of shared clonotypes between healthy human individuals. Clones were read by immunoSEQ multiplex PCR, and TCRdb kept only the in-frame ones, dropping some. Here the sample spans some 2,000,000 clones, 85% to 95% being singletons. Source material: naive CD4+ T cells sorted from blood. The subset: CD45RA+ positively selected. These receptors came from a young man in good health.

The chain links TRBV29-1 to TRBJ1-1, with TRBD1 as a possible D gene (6 bases). This CDR3 spans 12 amino acids. The germline CDR1 and CDR2 sequences are SQVTM and ANQGSEA. The CDR3 region is CSAGQSNTEAFF. CDR3 in DNA: TGCAGTGCAGGACAGTCAAACACTGAAGCTTTCTTT.

Concerning this clone itself: At the DNA level, this CDR3 is encoded by other sequences in the same sample as well. This chain links TRBV7-9 with TRBJ1-1, with 7 bases aligning to TRBD1. The germline V gene encodes CDR1 SEHNR and CDR2 FQNEAQ (reference sequence). The CDR3 spans 13 residues. Trimming at V came to 2 bases and at J to 3 bases, leaving 0 bases not matched to a gene. The DNA of the CDR3 is TGTGCCAGCAGCTTAACAGGGGACACTGAAGCTTTCTTT. Encoded protein: CASSLTGDTEAFF.

This clone was detected once. The rearrangement uses TRBV20-1 and TRBJ2-5, with TRBD2 identical over 9 bases. The V and J ends lost 7 bases and 3 bases, in that order; junction bases with no gene match: 0. The V gene's germline CDR1 is DFQATT and CDR2 SNEGSKA (reference sequence). The CDR3 runs to 11 residues. The CDR3 DNA reads TGCAGTGGCGGGAGGGAAGAGACCCAGTACTTC. This translates into CSGGREETQYF.

As for this clone: Other DNA sequences in the same sample also yield this CDR3. The gene calls are TRBV6-1 and TRBJ1-3; no clear D gene. Germline values: CDR1 MNHNS, CDR2 SASEGT. Trimming shortened V by 2 bases and J by 0 bases, and 5 bases separated the two germline ends. The CDR3 extends over 14 amino acids. The CDR3 loop reads CASSERDSGNTIYF. DNA of the CDR3: TGTGCCAGCAGTGAAAGGGACTCTGGAAACACCATATATTTT.

This chain connects TRBV6-1 to TRBJ2-7; D is possibly TRBD1 or TRBD2 (6 bases each). Germline CDR1 MNHNS, CDR2 SASEGT. V gave up 10 bases and J gave up 10 bases, with 20 bases separating them. The CDR3 contains 12 residues. CDR3 nucleotide sequence: TGTGCCACCGGAGGGGGAGGTAAGCCCCAGTACTTC. As protein: CATGGGGKPQYF.

The V gene is TRBV7-2, the J gene TRBJ2-3; TRBD2 aligns across 14 bases. Germline V gene data show CDR1 as SGHTA and CDR2 as FQGNSA. V dropped 6 bases and J dropped 4; count of bases not matched to a gene: 12. This CDR3 spans 18 amino acids. Written as DNA, the CDR3 is TGTGCCAGCAGAAACCATCCGGGACTAGCGGGAGCGGCAGATACGCAGTATTTT. Translating it yields CASRNHPGLAGAADTQYF.

This clone was recorded once. V gene TRBV19 combines with J gene TRBJ1-5, with D tentatively TRBD1 (5 bases). The CDR3 has 18 residues. The germline gives CDR1 LNHDA, CDR2 SQIVND (reference sequence). Trimming left V 1 base short and J 0 bases short, with 16 bases between. As DNA, the CDR3 is TGTGCCAGTAGTATAGTGGCAGGGACCTTTTATAGCAATCAGCCCCAGCATTTT. It yields the protein CASSIVAGTFYSNQPQHF. The whole variable domain, filled in from reference TRBV19 and TRBJ1-5, reads DGGITQSPKYLFRKEGQNVTLSCEQNLNHDAMYWYRQDPGQGLRLIYYSQIVNDFQKGDIAEGYSVSREKKESFPLTVTSAQKNPTAFYLCASSIVAGTFYSNQPQHFGDGTRLSIL.

The gene calls are TRBV5-1 and TRBJ2-5; 8 bases are shared with TRBD2. The CDR3 is 16 residues long. Germline CDR1 and CDR2: SGHRS and YFSETQ. V lost 2 bases and J lost 5; bases outside the gene matches: 11. The CDR3 bases are TGCGCCAGCAGCTTAGGACTCAGCGGGAGTCAGGAGACCCAGTACTTC. This encodes CASSLGLSGSQETQYF. Complete variable domain (other parts from reference TRBV5-1 and TRBJ2-5): KAGVTQTPRYLIKTRGQQVTLSCSPISGHRSVSWYQQTPGQGLQFLFEYFSETQRNKGNFPGRFSGRQFSNSRSEMNVSTLELGDSALYLCASSLGLSGSQETQYFGPGTRLLVL.

Of note for this clone: This same CDR3 is encoded by further DNA sequences in the sample. The chain employs TRBV5-1 and TRBJ2-5, with no clear D. Trimming pared 4 bases from V and 5 bases from J, leaving 12 bases between. Germline values: CDR1 SGHRS, CDR2 YFSETQ. The CDR3 covers 13 residues. CDR3 region: CASSLGIRETQYF. As DNA, the CDR3 is TGCGCCAGCAGCCTGGGGATCAGGGAGACCCAGTACTTC.

The gene calls are TRBV5-1 and TRBJ1-2; D remains ambiguous. The CDR3 is 13 amino acids. V was trimmed by 3 bases and J by 5 bases, leaving 11 bases between them. Germline values: CDR1 SGHRS, CDR2 YFSETQ. The CDR3 nucleotides read TGCGCCAGCAGCTCAGACAATCTATATGGCTACACCTTC. As protein: CASSSDNLYGYTF.

V gene TRBV2 combines with J gene TRBJ1-6; 9 bases fit TRBD1. In germline, CDR1 is SNHLY, CDR2 FYNNEI. The CDR3 runs to 14 residues. V gave up 5 bases and J gave up 7 bases; unmatched junction bases: 3. DNA of the CDR3: TGTGCCAGCAGTAAGGACAGGGGAAATTCACCCCTCCACTTT. Its translation: CASSKDRGNSPLHF.

As DNA, the CDR3 is TGTGCCAGCAGCGGGGCGCCCCACGATGAAAAACTGTTTTTT. This codes for CASSGAPHDEKLFF. The chain combines TRBV9 with TRBJ1-4; the D is unclear. Trimming took 3 bases from V and 6 from J, leaving 12 bases between them. This CDR3 region has 14 residues. Germline CDR1 reads SGDLS; CDR2 reads YYNGEE.

The chain recombines TRBV30 with TRBJ1-5; 7 nucleotides match TRBD1. The CDR3 loop spans 17 amino acids. Germline V gene data show CDR1 as GTSNPN and CDR2 as SVGIG (reference sequence). Losses at the gene ends were 0 bases for V and 2 bases for J; bases not matched to a gene: 10. For the CDR3, the DNA is TGTGCCTGGAGTGTACGTATCGGGGACAGCCGCAATCAGCCCCAGCATTTT. Translated: CAWSVRIGDSRNQPQHF.

This clone was detected only once. Relative to the germline gene, one junction end is altered; a read error may explain this. The chain has TRBV7-7 and TRBJ2-1, with TRBD1 as a possible D gene (5 bases). CDR1 and CDR2 from the germline V gene are SSHAT and FNYEAQ (reference sequence). CDR3 size: 15 residues. The CDR3 DNA follows: TGTGCTAGCAGCTCTGGGCAGGGATTCTACAATGAGCAGTTCTTC. The encoded protein is CASSSGQGFYNEQFF.

The CDR3 here is CASNSGGQGYEQYF. CDR3 in DNA: TGTGCCAGCAATAGCGGCGGACAGGGTTACGAGCAGTACTTC. The rearrangement uses TRBV2 and TRBJ2-7; 8 nucleotides line up with TRBD1. The CDR3 length is 14 residues. V gave up 7 bases and J gave up 4 bases; unmatched junction bases: 9. Germline loops: CDR1 SNHLY, CDR2 FYNNEI.

This chain uses TRBV9 with TRBJ1-2; D might be TRBD1 (5 bases). V shed 4 bases and J shed 4 bases, with 23 bases lying between them. CDR1 and CDR2 (germline): SGDLS, YYNGEE. The CDR3 extends over 17 amino acids. The CDR3 nucleotides are TGTGCCAGCAGCCCCAGTTCGGGGGTTGGGAAGTCCTATGGCTACACCTTC. It specifies CASSPSSGVGKSYGYTF.

The rearrangement joins TRBV30 to TRBJ1-6; 11 bases map to TRBD1. Germline CDR1 is GTSNPN and CDR2 is SVGIG (reference sequence). The CDR3 contains 14 residues. The V and J ends lost 5 bases and 4 bases, in that order; junction bases with no gene match: 1. The CDR3 reads CAWGDRGYNSPLHF. In DNA, the CDR3 is TGTGCCTGGGGGGACAGGGGGTATAATTCACCCCTCCACTTT.

V usage is TRBV5-4 and J usage is TRBJ2-3; 7 bases match TRBD1. This CDR3 has 12 residues. The germline V gene encodes CDR1 SGHNT and CDR2 YYREEE (reference sequence). V lost 4 bases, J lost 7 bases, and 3 bases stayed unmatched. Here the CDR3 reads CASSPQGNTQYF. The CDR3 bases are TGTGCCAGCAGCCCACAGGGGAATACGCAGTATTTT.

V is TRBV7-6 and J is TRBJ1-1, with D possibly matching TRBD1 (6 bases). V lost 5 bases, J lost 2 bases, and 18 bases lay in between. Germline CDR1 reads SGHVS; CDR2 reads FNYEAQ. The CDR3 is 16 residues long. The CDR3: CASSRYLAGANTEAFF. CDR3 nucleotides: TGTGCCAGCAGCCGGTACCTTGCAGGGGCCAACACTGAAGCTTTCTTT.

A remark on this clone: The sample holds other DNA sequences that translate to the same CDR3. This chain connects TRBV7-2 to TRBJ2-4, with D unclear. The CDR3 contains 15 residues. Germline values: CDR1 SGHTA, CDR2 FQGNSA. V dropped 1 base and J dropped 1 base, with 8 bases sitting between them. The CDR3 DNA reads as TGTGCCAGCAGCTTAGATGGGTCGGCCAAAAACATTCAGTACTTC. Protein: CASSLDGSAKNIQYF.

This clone was seen a single time. The chain uses TRBV18 and TRBJ2-5; no firm D call. The CDR3 totals 13 residues. V was clipped by 5 bases and J by 4 bases, with 11 bases between them. Germline V gene sequence: CDR1 KGHSH, CDR2 LQKENI. Written as DNA, the CDR3 is TGTGCCAGCTCATCGAGCCGTAGAGAGACCCAGTACTTC. This codes for CASSSSRRETQYF. The full variable domain, rest sourced from reference TRBV18 and TRBJ2-5, is NAGVMQNPRHLVRRRGQEARLRCSPMKGHSHVYWYRQLPEEGLKFMVYLQKENIIDESGMPKERFSAEFPKEGPSILRIQQVVRGDSAAYFCASSSSRRETQYFGPGTRLLVL.

CDR3 region: CATGGAADTQYF. CDR3 DNA: TGTGCCACTGGAGGGGCGGCAGATACGCAGTATTTT. V is TRBV19 and J is TRBJ2-3, with D perhaps matching TRBD2 (6 bases). The V gene's germline CDR1 is LNHDA and CDR2 SQIVND (reference sequence). The V end lost 10 bases, the J end lost 4 bases, and 12 bases lay between the germline ends. This CDR3 is built from 12 residues.

The chain combines TRBV19 with TRBJ2-7, with 7 bases that match TRBD1. The CDR3 is made up of 14 amino acids. CDR1 is LNHDA and CDR2 is SQIVND in the germline V gene (reference sequence). V was pared by 5 bases and J by 4 bases, with 8 bases of the junction left unmatched. The CDR3 loop reads CASSPRQGRYEQYF. In DNA, the CDR3 is TGTGCCAGTAGTCCACGACAGGGAAGATACGAGCAGTACTTC.

The chain combines TRBV10-2 with TRBJ1-1; D may be TRBD1 (6 bases). With 6 bases removed from V and 5 bases from J, the gap between germline ends came to 13 bases. Looked up from germline, CDR1 is WSHSY and CDR2 is SAAADI. The CDR3 is 13 residues long. The chain's CDR3 is CASRGLRGTEAFF. In nucleotides, the CDR3 is TGCGCCAGCAGGGGTCTAAGGGGGACTGAAGCTTTCTTT.

The chain links TRBV6-1 to TRBJ1-5; 7 nucleotides match TRBD1. The CDR3 extends over 15 amino acids. V gave up 4 bases and J gave up 7 bases; unmatched junction bases: 10. Germline CDR1 MNHNS, CDR2 SASEGT. CDR3 in amino acids: CASSANRGDGQPQHF. The CDR3 DNA follows: TGTGCCAGCAGTGCAAACAGGGGTGATGGCCAGCCCCAGCATTTT.

This clone showed up just once. The chain combines TRBV5-6 with TRBJ2-3, with 7 bases identical to TRBD2. V was pared by 5 bases and J by 6 bases, with 6 bases of the junction left unmatched. The length of the CDR3 is 13 residues. The V gene's germline CDR1 is SGHDT and CDR2 YYEEEE. CDR3 nucleotide sequence: TGTGCCAGCAGGAACCTCGGGAGGGATACGCAGTATTTT. Amino acid sequence: CASRNLGRDTQYF.

The rearrangement joins TRBV7-9 to TRBJ2-1, with 9 nucleotides matching TRBD1. V gave up 5 bases and J gave up 4 bases; unmatched junction bases: 18. The CDR3 length is 19 residues. Germline CDR1 reads SEHNR; CDR2 reads FQNEAQ (reference sequence). The CDR3 DNA follows: TGTGCCAGCAGCCTAAGAAATATCGGAACAGGGGGCGCATACAATGAGCAGTTCTTC. Translation gives CASSLRNIGTGGAYNEQFF.